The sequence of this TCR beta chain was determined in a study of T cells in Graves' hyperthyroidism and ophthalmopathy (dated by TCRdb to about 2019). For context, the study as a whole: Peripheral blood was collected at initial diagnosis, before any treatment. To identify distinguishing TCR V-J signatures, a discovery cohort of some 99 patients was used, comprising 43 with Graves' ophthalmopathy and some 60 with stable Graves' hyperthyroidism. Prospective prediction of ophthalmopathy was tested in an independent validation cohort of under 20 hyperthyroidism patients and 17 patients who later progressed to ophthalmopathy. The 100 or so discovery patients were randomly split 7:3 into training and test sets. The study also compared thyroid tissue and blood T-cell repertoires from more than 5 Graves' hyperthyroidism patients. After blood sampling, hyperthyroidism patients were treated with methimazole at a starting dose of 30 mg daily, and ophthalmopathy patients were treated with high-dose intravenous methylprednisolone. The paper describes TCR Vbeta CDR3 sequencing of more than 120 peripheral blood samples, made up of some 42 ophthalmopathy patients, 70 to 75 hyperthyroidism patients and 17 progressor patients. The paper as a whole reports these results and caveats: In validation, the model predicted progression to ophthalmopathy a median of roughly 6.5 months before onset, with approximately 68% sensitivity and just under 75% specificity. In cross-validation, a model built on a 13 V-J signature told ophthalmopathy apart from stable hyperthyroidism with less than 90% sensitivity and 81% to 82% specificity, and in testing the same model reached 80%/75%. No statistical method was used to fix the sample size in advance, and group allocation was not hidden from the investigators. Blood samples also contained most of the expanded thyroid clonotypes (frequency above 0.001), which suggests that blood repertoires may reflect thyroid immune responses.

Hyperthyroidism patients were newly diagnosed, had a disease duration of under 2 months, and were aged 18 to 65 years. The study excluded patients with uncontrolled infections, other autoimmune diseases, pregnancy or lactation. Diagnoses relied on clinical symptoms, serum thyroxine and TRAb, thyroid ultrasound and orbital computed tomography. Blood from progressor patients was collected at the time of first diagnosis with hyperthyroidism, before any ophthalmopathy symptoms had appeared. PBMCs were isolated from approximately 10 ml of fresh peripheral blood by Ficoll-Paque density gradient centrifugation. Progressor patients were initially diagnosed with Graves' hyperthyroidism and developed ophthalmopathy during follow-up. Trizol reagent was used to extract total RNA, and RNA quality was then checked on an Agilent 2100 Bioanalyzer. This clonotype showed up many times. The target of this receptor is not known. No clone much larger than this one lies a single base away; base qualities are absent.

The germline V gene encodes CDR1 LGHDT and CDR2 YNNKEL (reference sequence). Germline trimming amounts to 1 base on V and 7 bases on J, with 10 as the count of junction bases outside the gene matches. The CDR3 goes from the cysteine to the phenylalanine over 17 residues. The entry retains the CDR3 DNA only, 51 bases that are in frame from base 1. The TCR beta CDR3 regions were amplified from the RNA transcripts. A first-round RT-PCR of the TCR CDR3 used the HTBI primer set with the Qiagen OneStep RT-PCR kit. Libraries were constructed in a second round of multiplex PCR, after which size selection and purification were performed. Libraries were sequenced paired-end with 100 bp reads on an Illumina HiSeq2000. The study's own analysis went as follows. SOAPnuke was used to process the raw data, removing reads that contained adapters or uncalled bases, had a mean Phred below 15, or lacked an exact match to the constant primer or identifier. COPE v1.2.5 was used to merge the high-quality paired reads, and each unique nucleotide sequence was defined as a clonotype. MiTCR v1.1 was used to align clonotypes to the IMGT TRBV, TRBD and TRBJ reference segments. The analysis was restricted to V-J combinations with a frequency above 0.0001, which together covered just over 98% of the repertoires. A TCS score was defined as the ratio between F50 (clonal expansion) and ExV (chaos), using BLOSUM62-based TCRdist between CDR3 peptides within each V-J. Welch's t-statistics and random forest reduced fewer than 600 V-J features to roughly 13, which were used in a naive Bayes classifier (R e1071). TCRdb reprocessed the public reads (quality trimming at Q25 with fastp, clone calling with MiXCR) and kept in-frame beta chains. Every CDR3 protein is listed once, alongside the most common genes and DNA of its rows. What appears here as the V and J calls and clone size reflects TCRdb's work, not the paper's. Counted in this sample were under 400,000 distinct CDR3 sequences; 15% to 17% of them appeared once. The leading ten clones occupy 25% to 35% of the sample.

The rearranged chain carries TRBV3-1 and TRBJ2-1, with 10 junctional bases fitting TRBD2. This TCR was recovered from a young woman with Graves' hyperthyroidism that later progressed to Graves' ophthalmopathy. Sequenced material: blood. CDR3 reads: CASSQVPGTSVRNEQFF. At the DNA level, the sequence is TGTGCCAGCAGCCAAGTTCCGGGGACTAGCGTGAGAAATGAGCAGTTCTTC.